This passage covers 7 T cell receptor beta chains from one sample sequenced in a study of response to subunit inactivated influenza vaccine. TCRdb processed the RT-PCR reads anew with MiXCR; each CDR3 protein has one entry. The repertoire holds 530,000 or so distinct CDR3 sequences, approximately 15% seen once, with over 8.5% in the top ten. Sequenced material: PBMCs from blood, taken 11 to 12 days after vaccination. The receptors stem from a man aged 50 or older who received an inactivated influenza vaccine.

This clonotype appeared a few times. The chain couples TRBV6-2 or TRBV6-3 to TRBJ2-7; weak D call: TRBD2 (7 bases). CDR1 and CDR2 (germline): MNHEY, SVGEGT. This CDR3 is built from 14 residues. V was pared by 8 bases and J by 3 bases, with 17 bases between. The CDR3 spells CASGGAAVRYEQYF. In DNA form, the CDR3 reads TGTGCCAGCGGGGGGGCAGCGGTCCGCTACGAGCAGTACTTC.

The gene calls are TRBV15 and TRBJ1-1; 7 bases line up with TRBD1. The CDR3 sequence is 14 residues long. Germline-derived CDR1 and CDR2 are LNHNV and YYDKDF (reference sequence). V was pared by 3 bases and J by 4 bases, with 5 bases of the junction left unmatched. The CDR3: CATSRVTGRTEAFF. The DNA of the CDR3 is TGTGCCACCAGCAGGGTGACAGGGCGCACTGAAGCTTTCTTT. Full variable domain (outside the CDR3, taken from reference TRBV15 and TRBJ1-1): DAMVIQNPRYQVTQFGKPVTLSCSQTLNHNVMYWYQQKSSQAPKLLFHYYDKDFNNEADTPDNFQSRRPNTSFCFLDIRSPGLGDTAMYLCATSRVTGRTEAFFGQGTRLTVV.

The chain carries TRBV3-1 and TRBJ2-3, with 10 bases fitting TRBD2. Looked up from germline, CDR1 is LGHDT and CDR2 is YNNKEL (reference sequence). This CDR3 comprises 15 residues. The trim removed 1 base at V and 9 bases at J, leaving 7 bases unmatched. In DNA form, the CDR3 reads TGTGCCAGCAGCCAAGCCCTAGCGGGGGTAGACACGCAGTATTTT. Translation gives CASSQALAGVDTQYF.

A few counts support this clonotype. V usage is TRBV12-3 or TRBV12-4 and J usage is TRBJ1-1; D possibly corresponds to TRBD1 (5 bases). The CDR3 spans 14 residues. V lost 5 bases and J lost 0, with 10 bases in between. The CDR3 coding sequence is TGTGCCAGCAGTCGACAGAACTTGAACACTGAAGCTTTCTTT. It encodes CASSRQNLNTEAFF.

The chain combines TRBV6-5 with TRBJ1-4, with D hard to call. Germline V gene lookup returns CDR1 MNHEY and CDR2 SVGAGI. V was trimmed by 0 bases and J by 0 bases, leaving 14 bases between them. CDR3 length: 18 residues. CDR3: CASSYSSAYISTNEKLFF. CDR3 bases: TGTGCCAGCAGTTACTCGTCAGCCTACATCTCAACTAATGAAAAACTGTTTTTT.

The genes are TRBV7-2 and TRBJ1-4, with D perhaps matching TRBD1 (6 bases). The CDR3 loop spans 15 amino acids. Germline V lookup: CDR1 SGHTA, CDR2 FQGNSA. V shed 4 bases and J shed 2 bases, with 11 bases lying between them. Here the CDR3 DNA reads TGTGCCAGCAGCTCTCGGACAGCTACTAATGAAAAACTGTTTTTT. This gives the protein CASSSRTATNEKLFF.

The CDR3 sequence: CASSQPGGSKNIQYF. In nucleotides, the CDR3 is TGTGCCAGCAGCCAGCCAGGGGGCTCCAAAAACATTCAGTACTTC. The gene calls are TRBV3-1 and TRBJ2-4, with 8 bases lining up with TRBD1. The CDR3 has 15 residues. The germline V gene has CDR1 LGHDT and CDR2 YNNKEL (reference sequence). V shed 3 bases, J shed 2 bases, and the junction held 3 bases outside the gene matches.